This T cell receptor (beta chain) was sequenced for a study of T cells in Graves' hyperthyroidism and ophthalmopathy. General study points: Blood held most thyroid clonotypes expanded above 0.001 frequency.

From RNA transcripts, TCR beta CDR3 regions were amplified. An initial round of RT-PCR targeting the TCR CDR3 relied on the HTBI primer set. TCRdb re-called the multiplex PCR reads with MiXCR, one entry per CDR3 protein. The table shows fewer than 650,000 distinct CDR3 sequences, with roughly 45% occurring only once. Trimming took 6 bases from V and 5 from J, leaving 10 bases between them. The germline gives CDR1 SNHLY, CDR2 FYNNEI. The CDR3 contains 13 residues. This clonotype was counted many times. Antigen specificity is unknown. Patients were excluded because of uncontrolled infection, other autoimmune disease, pregnancy or lactation. Each diagnosis was grounded in clinical symptoms, serum thyroxine and TRAb, thyroid ultrasound, and orbital computed tomography.

This rearrangement joins TRBV2 to TRBJ1-4; D not certain. The sequenced material came from peripheral blood or thyroid tissue (not recorded which). The sequence was collected from an adult woman with Graves' disease, either hyperthyroidism or ophthalmopathy (not recorded which). The CDR3 nucleotides read TGTGCCAGCAGCCGAGACGGGAATGAAAAACTGTTTTTT. This codes for CASSRDGNEKLFF.